Listed below are T cell receptor beta chains from one sample, sequenced in a study of blood T cell repertoires in COVID-19. Only in-frame clones appear in the TCRdb table, and some are missing; sequencing was by immunoSEQ multiplex PCR. The sample carries around 92,000 clones, about 83% recorded once. Sequencing was done on a sample of peripheral blood. The receptors shown here come from a human donor in a cohort sampled during active COVID-19. The CDR3 runs from the conserved cysteine through the conserved F or W. A D gene is named only where the DNA matches it firmly. Clone size is given for some rows only: seen once, a few or many times, or a class if the clone is expanded.

.	few	TRBV14	TRBJ1-2	TGTGCCAGCAGCCAAGAGTCGGAGAACGAAGGCTACACCTTC	CASSQESENEGYTF
.	.	TRBV3-1/TRBV3-2	TRBJ1-6	TGTGCCAGCAGCAAACAGGGAGATAATTCACCCCTCCACTTT	CASSKQGDNSPLHF
.	many	TRBV5-1	TRBJ1-1	TGCGCCAGCAGCTTGGCTAGAAAGAGCACTGAAGCTTTCTTT	CASSLARKSTEAFF
TRBD1	.	TRBV18	TRBJ2-5	TGTGCCAGCTCGCCGGACAGGGTACAAGAGACCCAGTACTTC	CASSPDRVQETQYF
.	.	TRBV7-2	TRBJ2-5	TGTGCCAGCAGCTTAGAGGGGCAAGAGACCCAGTACTTC	CASSLEGQETQYF
.	.	TRBV30	TRBJ1-4	TGTGCCTGGAGTGTGACAGGTTACAACGAAAAACTGTTTTTT	CAWSVTGYNEKLFF
TRBD2	.	TRBV27	TRBJ2-2	TGTGCCAGCACTCTTGGACTAGCGGGAGTAACCGGGGAGCTGTTTTTT	CASTLGLAGVTGELFF
TRBD2	few	TRBV24-1	TRBJ2-2	TGTGCCACCAGTGACGCCGGGACTAGCGGGGGTTGGGGGGAGCTGTTTTTT	CATSDAGTSGGWGELFF
.	.	TRBV7-9	TRBJ1-3	TGTGCCAGCAGAGCCGAAGGAAACACCATATATTTT	CASRAEGNTIYF
TRBD2	.	TRBV9	TRBJ2-7	TGTGCCAGCAGCGGGACTAGCGGGGGGGCGTCAGAGCAGTACTTC	CASSGTSGGASEQYF
.	.	TRBV28	TRBJ2-5	TGTGCCAGCCAGGCGGGGGAGACCCAGTACTTC	CASQAGETQYF
.	few	TRBV4-1	TRBJ1-3	TGCGCCAGCAGCCAAAAGGAAACCGGCGGGGGGCAGGACACCATATATTTT	CASSQKETGGGQDTIYF
.	.	TRBV6-5	TRBJ2-7	TGTGCCAGCAGTTACGGCCACGAGCAGTACTTC	CASSYGHEQYF
TRBD1	.	TRBV9	TRBJ1-6	TGTGCCAGCAATGGACAGGGAGGTAACAATTCACCCCTCCACTTT	CASNGQGGNNSPLHF
.	.	TRBV5-4	TRBJ1-1	TGTGCCAGCAGGCTCGAGACTGAAGCTTTCTTT	CASRLETEAFF